Following are 23 T cell receptor beta chains from one sample sequenced in a study of cytomegalovirus exposure and HLA in healthy donors. In the PCR, 60 Vbeta and 13 Jbeta primers were used. Some clones are missing from TCRdb's copy, which holds only in-frame ones; the method was immunoSEQ multiplex PCR. Here the sample spans 130,000 to 150,000 clones, about 80% being singletons. Sequencing was done on a sample of PBMCs. The receptors here all came from a man aged 40-49 years in good health and CMV-seropositive.

This chain uses TRBV5-6 with TRBJ1-3; 8 bases align to TRBD1. The CDR3 is made up of 16 amino acids. J lost 0 bases, V lost 4 bases, and 6 bases had no gene match. The germline V gene has CDR1 SGHDT and CDR2 YYEEEE. The CDR3 region is CASSAGQAYSGNTIYF. The CDR3 DNA sequence: TGTGCCAGCAGCGCGGGACAGGCTTACTCTGGAAACACCATATATTTT. Complete variable domain (other parts from reference TRBV5-6 and TRBJ1-3): DAGVTQSPTHLIKTRGQQVTLRCSPKSGHDTVSWYQQALGQGPQFIFQYYEEEERQRGNFPDRFSGHQFPNYSSELNVNALLLGDSALYLCASSAGQAYSGNTIYFGEGSWLTVV.

This chain connects TRBV27 to TRBJ1-1; D might be TRBD1 (6 bases). Germline CDR1 reads MNHEY; CDR2 reads SMNVEV (reference sequence). The CDR3 loop spans 15 amino acids. The V end lost 5 bases, the J end lost 1 base, and 14 bases lay between the germline ends. In DNA form, the CDR3 reads TGTGCCAGCAGTCAACAGGGTTTGGAGAACACTGAAGCTTTCTTT. Its translation is CASSQQGLENTEAFF.

The chain recombines TRBV11-2 with TRBJ2-3; 9 bases match TRBD1. The J segment lost 2 bases and the V segment lost 5 bases, leaving 5 bases of the junction unmatched. Germline assignment: CDR1 SGHAT and CDR2 FQNNGV. The CDR3 contains 15 residues. CDR3 loop: CASSRQGGTTDTQYF. The DNA of the CDR3 is TGTGCCAGCAGCCGACAGGGGGGGACCACAGATACGCAGTATTTT.

This clone occurred once. This chain connects TRBV30 to TRBJ2-3; TRBD2 matches at 9 bases. Germline V gene data show CDR1 as GTSNPN and CDR2 as SVGIG (reference sequence). This CDR3 has 14 residues. The trim removed 2 bases at V and 6 bases at J, leaving 6 bases unmatched. CDR3 DNA sequence: TGTGCCTGGAGTAGGGTAGCGGGAGTTGATACGCAGTATTTT. Encoded protein: CAWSRVAGVDTQYF. Combining the CDR3 with reference TRBV30 and TRBJ2-3 gives the whole variable domain SQTIHQWPATLVQPVGSPLSLECTVEGTSNPNLYWYRQAAGRGLQLLFYSVGIGQISSEVPQNLSASRPQDRQFILSSKKLLLSDSGFYLCAWSRVAGVDTQYFGPGTRLTVL.

The chain couples TRBV19 to TRBJ1-1; 8 bases are shared with TRBD1. The CDR3 totals 16 residues. CDR1 and CDR2 from the germline V gene are LNHDA and SQIVND (reference sequence). V trimming: 1 base; J trimming: 0 bases; junction bases outside the gene matches: 4. CDR3 sequence (DNA): TGTGCCAGTAGTATAGCCGGACAGGGAGTGAACACTGAAGCTTTCTTT. Its translation is CASSIAGQGVNTEAFF.

This chain joins TRBV10-3 and TRBJ1-4; D not resolved. This CDR3 is 12 amino acids long. V lost 8 bases to trimming and J lost 4 bases, with 8 bases between them. Germline V lookup: CDR1 ENHRY, CDR2 SYGVKD. In DNA form, the CDR3 reads TGTGCCATCGGTCGGAGTAATGAAAAACTGTTTTTT. Translating it yields CAIGRSNEKLFF.

The chain combines TRBV6-4 with TRBJ1-5; D gene unclear. The CDR3 sequence is 13 residues long. The V and J ends lost 3 bases and 6 bases respectively, with 9 bases between them. Germline-derived CDR1 and CDR2 are MRHNA and SNTAGT. The CDR3 DNA reads TGTGCCAGCAGTGAGGGGAGAGCTCAGCCCCAGCATTTT. Translated, it gives CASSEGRAQPQHF.

This chain uses TRBV2 with TRBJ2-4; 7 positions match TRBD2. The length of the CDR3 is 13 residues. Germline V gene sequence: CDR1 SNHLY, CDR2 FYNNEI. V shed 0 bases and J 15 bases; nucleotides not matched to a gene: 8. The CDR3 sequence is CASSEAAGWHTYF. DNA for the CDR3: TGTGCCAGCAGTGAAGCAGCGGGGTGGCACACGTACTTC.

The rearrangement uses TRBV9 and TRBJ2-1; maybe TRBD1 (5 bases). The CDR3 is 14 residues long. The germline V and J ends were trimmed by 4 bases and 4 bases, with 12 bases remaining between them. Germline CDR1 and CDR2: SGDLS and YYNGEE. The CDR3 DNA reads as TGTGCCAGCAGCTTACAGGACGTTTACAATGAGCAGTTCTTC. Translated, it gives CASSLQDVYNEQFF.

The chain couples TRBV5-1 to TRBJ1-1, with a possible D match to TRBD1 (5 bases). The CDR3 is 15 amino acids. V was cut by 4 bases and J by 4 bases, with 17 bases left in between. The germline V gene encodes CDR1 SGHRS and CDR2 YFSETQ. CDR3 nucleotides: TGCGCCAGCAGCCTATTAATCACAGGACCCACTGAAGCTTTCTTT. Its translation: CASSLLITGPTEAFF.

This clone was seen only a few times. This chain joins TRBV7-2 and TRBJ1-1; D remains unclear. The germline V gene encodes CDR1 SGHTA and CDR2 FQGNSA. The CDR3 is made up of 14 amino acids. The V end was cut by 0 bases, the J end by 5 bases, with 10 bases between. CDR3 sequence reads: CASSLASSKTEAFF. CDR3 bases: TGTGCCAGCAGCTTAGCGAGTAGTAAGACTGAAGCTTTCTTT.

This sequence joins TRBV30 and TRBJ1-2; TRBD1 is a possible D gene (5 bases). The CDR3 contains 14 residues. V lost 2 bases, J lost 0 bases, and 10 bases lay in between. Germline loops: CDR1 GTSNPN, CDR2 SVGIG (reference sequence). The CDR3 bases are TGTGCCTGGAGTTTTGGGGGGGCTAACTATGGCTACACCTTC. The encoded protein is CAWSFGGANYGYTF.

The CDR3, as DNA: TGTGCCACTCACGCCGACAGGGATACGCAGTATTTT. Protein sequence: CATHADRDTQYF. The chain couples TRBV10-3 to TRBJ2-3, with a weak D call TRBD1 (6 bases). This CDR3 is built from 12 residues. V was trimmed by 10 bases and J by 6 bases, leaving 14 bases between them. CDR1 and CDR2 (germline): ENHRY, SYGVKD.

The rearrangement links TRBV5-4 to TRBJ2-1; a possible D gene is TRBD1 (5 bases). Looked up from germline, CDR1 is SGHNT and CDR2 is YYREEE (reference sequence). This CDR3 comprises 16 residues. Trimming removed 0 bases from V and 0 bases from J, with 10 bases in between. Here the CDR3 DNA reads TGTGCCAGCAGCTTGGAACAGGCCGTCTCCTACAATGAGCAGTTCTTC. Amino acid sequence: CASSLEQAVSYNEQFF.

This clone appeared once. The CDR3 DNA is TGTGCCAGCAGCCTAGAAAATGAGCAGTTCTTC. As protein: CASSLENEQFF. The rearrangement links TRBV5-4 to TRBJ2-1; no reliable D call. CDR1 is SGHNT and CDR2 is YYREEE in the germline V gene (reference sequence). Trimming removed 4 bases from V and 7 bases from J, with 6 bases in between. The CDR3 covers 11 residues.

The gene calls are TRBV27 and TRBJ1-1; D unclear. The CDR3 runs 14 residues. Germline V gene lookup returns CDR1 MNHEY and CDR2 SMNVEV (reference sequence). Trimming pared 6 bases from V and 5 bases from J, leaving 16 bases between. The CDR3 sequence is CASSLTPGRTEAFF. CDR3 coding DNA: TGTGCCAGCAGCTTGACACCCGGAAGGACTGAAGCTTTCTTT.

The CDR3 protein is CASSLLGQGKNEQFF. CDR3 in DNA: TGTGCCAGCAGTTTACTGGGACAGGGGAAGAATGAGCAGTTCTTC. The chain links TRBV27 to TRBJ2-1, with 10 positions matching TRBD1. With V trimmed by 2 bases and J by 7 bases, 5 bases remained unmatched. The length of the CDR3 is 15 residues. Looked up from germline, CDR1 is MNHEY and CDR2 is SMNVEV (reference sequence).

The gene calls are TRBV5-3 and TRBJ1-2; D is unclear. TRBV5-3 is an ORF for which the function is uncertain. The germline V and J ends were trimmed by 2 bases and 0 bases, with 11 bases remaining between them. There are 15 residues in the CDR3. The CDR3 DNA is TGTGCCAGAAGCTTTGGGGTGGGAGCTAACTATGGCTACACCTTC. Its translation: CARSFGVGANYGYTF.

This clone was observed a single time. The chain couples TRBV10-2 to TRBJ1-1; the match to TRBD1 covers 7 bases. J lost 7 bases, V lost 3 bases, and 5 bases had no gene match. From germline, CDR1 is WSHSY and CDR2 SAAADI. CDR3 length: 13 residues. The CDR3: CASSDVQGREAFF. The CDR3 coding sequence is TGCGCCAGCAGTGACGTACAGGGGCGTGAAGCTTTCTTT.

This clone was seen a few times. The chain recombines TRBV4-1 with TRBJ2-5, with 9 bases fitting TRBD2. CDR1 and CDR2 from the germline V gene are MGHRA and YSYEKL. After removal of 4 bases from V and 5 bases from J, the junction contained 8 bases not matched to a gene. CDR3 size: 15 residues. The CDR3 region is CASSPLAGDAETQYF. The CDR3, as DNA: TGCGCCAGCAGCCCTTTAGCGGGGGATGCGGAGACCCAGTACTTC.

This clone was picked up a small number of times. V usage is TRBV7-3 and J usage is TRBJ2-5; TRBD1 matches at 10 bases. CDR1 SGHTA and CDR2 FQGTGA come from the germline V gene. This CDR3 comprises 18 residues. J was trimmed by 2 bases and V by 5 bases; bases with no gene match: 14. CDR3 nucleotides: TGTGCCAGCAGCCGGCCCCCCGGGACAGGGGCGGGACAAGAGACCCAGTACTTC. Translated, it gives CASSRPPGTGAGQETQYF.

The chain uses TRBV7-8 and TRBJ2-1, with 7 nucleotides matching TRBD2. The CDR3 runs to 21 residues. CDR1 and CDR2 from the germline V gene are SGHVS and FQNEAQ. The ends lost 1 base at V and 3 bases at J; junction bases unmatched: 21. CDR3: CASSLGVSRRETRRGYNEQFF. DNA for the CDR3: TGTGCCAGCAGCTTAGGGGTTTCTAGGCGGGAGACCCGGAGGGGCTACAATGAGCAGTTCTTC.

The rearrangement links TRBV19 to TRBJ1-5, with TRBD1 identical over 9 bases. Germline loops: CDR1 LNHDA, CDR2 SQIVND (reference sequence). The J segment lost 1 base and the V segment lost 6 bases, leaving 4 bases of the junction unmatched. The CDR3 contains 15 residues. The CDR3 DNA follows: TGTGCCAGTAGACAGGGGGCGTCGAGCAATCAGCCCCAGCATTTT. It is translated as CASRQGASSNQPQHF.